This is a list of T cell receptor beta chains from one sample in a study of cytomegalovirus exposure and HLA in healthy donors. TCRdb keeps only in-frame clones here, not all; method: immunoSEQ multiplex PCR. The repertoire holds around 100,000 clones, with 75% as singletons. The material sequenced was PBMCs. Source of these receptors: a man aged 45-65 years in good health and CMV-seronegative. The CDR3 runs from the conserved cysteine through the conserved F or W. Fields, in order: clone size, V gene, J gene, D gene, CDR3 protein, CDR3 DNA. A D gene is named only where the DNA matches it firmly. Size tells how often a clone was seen (once, few, many) or the class of an expanded clone, and some rows leave it out.

few	TRBV6-5	TRBJ2-2	TRBD1	CASRRTGNTGELFF	TGTGCCAGCAGACGGACAGGGAACACCGGGGAGCTGTTTTTT
NA	TRBV15	TRBJ2-6	NA	CATSRDRASSGANVLTF	TGTGCCACCAGCAGAGACAGGGCTAGCTCTGGGGCCAACGTCCTGACTTTC
NA	TRBV5-1	TRBJ2-7	TRBD1	CASSLGTGVTYEQYF	TGCGCCAGCAGCTTGGGGACAGGGGTAACCTACGAGCAGTACTTC
NA	TRBV15	TRBJ1-6	TRBD1	CATSREDRGQSPLHF	TGTGCCACCAGCAGAGAGGACAGGGGGCAGTCACCCCTCCACTTT
NA	TRBV7-2	TRBJ1-2	NA	CASSPAGSSYGYTF	TGTGCCAGCAGCCCCGCAGGCAGCAGCTATGGCTACACCTTC
few	TRBV2	TRBJ1-1	NA	CASSVGRRNTEAFF	TGTGCCAGCAGTGTGGGGCGGAGGAACACTGAAGCTTTCTTT
NA	TRBV10-3	TRBJ2-7	TRBD1	CAISSDRETYEQYF	TGTGCCATCAGTTCCGACAGGGAAACCTACGAGCAGTACTTC
NA	TRBV19	TRBJ2-7	TRBD1	CASSTQGGRDYEQYF	TGTGCCAGTAGTACACAGGGGGGTAGGGACTACGAGCAGTACTTC
NA	TRBV28	TRBJ1-2	NA	CASGPLEIQGPYGYTF	TGTGCCAGCGGACCACTCGAAATACAGGGCCCTTATGGCTACACCTTC
NA	TRBV2	TRBJ2-2	NA	CASLQDRNTGELFF	TGTGCCAGCCTCCAGGACAGAAACACCGGGGAGCTGTTTTTT
NA	TRBV6-5	TRBJ1-5	TRBD1	CASSSRQGGQPQHF	TGTGCCAGCAGTTCCCGACAGGGTGGTCAGCCCCAGCATTTT
NA	TRBV30	TRBJ2-7	TRBD1	CAWSVRYRGDEQYF	TGTGCCTGGAGTGTACGGTACAGGGGGGACGAGCAGTACTTC
few	TRBV6-5	TRBJ2-3	NA	CASRWAGTSTDTQYF	TGTGCCAGCAGATGGGCGGGCACTAGCACAGATACGCAGTATTTT
NA	TRBV30	TRBJ1-3	NA	CAWSEGTAAGNTIYF	TGTGCCTGGAGTGAGGGGACTGCCGCCGGAAACACCATATATTTT
NA	TRBV19	TRBJ1-2	TRBD1	CASSDDRGKGGYTF	TGTGCCAGTAGTGACGACAGGGGAAAGGGCGGCTACACCTTC
NA	TRBV28	TRBJ2-3	TRBD1	CASRIDRGANTQYF	TGTGCCAGCAGGATAGACAGGGGAGCTAATACGCAGTATTTT
NA	TRBV9	TRBJ2-3	NA	CASSPRRGNTDTQYF	TGTGCCAGCAGCCCGCGAAGGGGGAACACAGATACGCAGTATTTT
NA	TRBV6-6	TRBJ2-7	TRBD1	CASSPGQRYEQYF	TGTGCCAGCAGCCCGGGACAGCGATACGAGCAGTACTTC
few	TRBV7-8	TRBJ2-5	NA	CASSITQETQYF	TGTGCCAGCAGCATAACACAAGAGACCCAGTACTTC
NA	TRBV7-2	TRBJ1-5	NA	CASSLGRGNQPQHF	TGTGCCAGCAGCTTAGGACGGGGCAATCAGCCCCAGCATTTT
NA	TRBV10-2	TRBJ2-7	NA	CASSPWAGEQYF	TGCGCCAGCAGTCCTTGGGCAGGTGAGCAGTACTTC
NA	TRBV5-1	TRBJ1-6	NA	CASSLVRGNSPLHF	TGCGCCAGCAGCTTGGTCAGGGGTAATTCACCCCTCCACTTT
NA	TRBV11-3	TRBJ2-3	NA	CASSLDRDTDTQYF	TGTGCCAGCAGCTTAGACAGGGACACAGATACGCAGTATTTT
NA	TRBV6-6	TRBJ2-4	NA	CASSPLGAKNIQYF	TGTGCCAGCAGCCCTCTAGGAGCCAAAAACATTCAGTACTTC
NA	TRBV18	TRBJ2-3	NA	CASSGGTDTQYF	TGTGCCAGCTCGGGAGGCACAGATACGCAGTATTTT
NA	TRBV15	TRBJ2-6	TRBD2	CATSPKAGGSSGANVLTF	TGTGCCACCAGTCCTAAGGCGGGAGGCTCTTCTGGGGCCAACGTCCTGACTTTC
NA	TRBV19	TRBJ1-1	TRBD1	CASSPKLHRGGTEAFF	TGTGCCAGTAGTCCTAAATTACACAGGGGTGGCACTGAAGCTTTCTTT
NA	TRBV6-6	TRBJ1-5	NA	CASNLGGSSNQPQHF	TGTGCCAGCAACTTGGGAGGTTCTAGCAATCAGCCCCAGCATTTT
NA	TRBV2	TRBJ1-5	NA	CASSFSSGVNQPQHF	TGTGCCAGCAGTTTTTCCTCCGGGGTCAATCAGCCCCAGCATTTT
once	TRBV27	TRBJ2-3	NA	CASSWGPFTDTQYF	TGTGCCAGCAGTTGGGGCCCATTCACAGATACGCAGTATTTT
NA	TRBV29-1	TRBJ1-2	TRBD1	CSAWDSYGYTF	TGCAGCGCCTGGGACAGCTATGGCTACACCTTC
NA	TRBV7-3	TRBJ2-5	TRBD2	CASSLGRGYQETQYF	TGTGCCAGCAGCCTAGGGCGGGGGTACCAAGAGACCCAGTACTTC
once	TRBV2	TRBJ2-7	TRBD2	CASKPGAGGAEQYF	TGTGCCAGCAAACCTGGAGCGGGGGGTGCCGAGCAGTACTTC
few	TRBV7-9	TRBJ1-1	NA	CASSGVQRNTEAFF	TGTGCCAGCAGCGGCGTACAGAGGAACACTGAAGCTTTCTTT
NA	TRBV27	TRBJ2-3	NA	CASSVTRADTQYF	TGTGCCAGCAGTGTGACGAGGGCAGATACGCAGTATTTT
NA	TRBV7-2	TRBJ1-1	NA	CASRAGRNTEAFF	TGTGCCAGCAGGGCGGGACGGAACACTGAAGCTTTCTTT
few	TRBV27	TRBJ1-5	TRBD1	CASSSGYLGTESNQPQHF	TGTGCCAGCAGTTCCGGTTATTTGGGGACAGAGAGCAATCAGCCCCAGCATTTT
NA	TRBV7-6	TRBJ1-5	NA	CASSPRTDQQPQHF	TGTGCCAGCAGCCCACGGACAGATCAACAGCCCCAGCATTTT
NA	TRBV7-2	TRBJ2-4	TRBD2	CASSYPAGRQNIQYF	TGTGCCAGCTCCTACCCGGCCGGGAGGCAAAACATTCAGTACTTC
NA	TRBV4-2	TRBJ2-7	TRBD2	CASSQGAGELREQYF	TGTGCCAGCAGCCAAGGTGCGGGAGAGCTTCGGGAGCAGTACTTC
NA	TRBV28	TRBJ1-4	NA	CASTATNEKLFF	TGTGCCAGCACTGCAACTAATGAAAAACTGTTTTTT
NA	TRBV28	TRBJ2-6	NA	CASRRGSGANVLTF	TGTGCCAGCAGACGGGGCTCTGGGGCCAACGTCCTGACTTTC
NA	TRBV7-7	TRBJ2-3	TRBD2	CASSLAVGGSQYF	TGTGCCAGCAGCTTAGCTGTGGGAGGGAGTCAGTATTTT